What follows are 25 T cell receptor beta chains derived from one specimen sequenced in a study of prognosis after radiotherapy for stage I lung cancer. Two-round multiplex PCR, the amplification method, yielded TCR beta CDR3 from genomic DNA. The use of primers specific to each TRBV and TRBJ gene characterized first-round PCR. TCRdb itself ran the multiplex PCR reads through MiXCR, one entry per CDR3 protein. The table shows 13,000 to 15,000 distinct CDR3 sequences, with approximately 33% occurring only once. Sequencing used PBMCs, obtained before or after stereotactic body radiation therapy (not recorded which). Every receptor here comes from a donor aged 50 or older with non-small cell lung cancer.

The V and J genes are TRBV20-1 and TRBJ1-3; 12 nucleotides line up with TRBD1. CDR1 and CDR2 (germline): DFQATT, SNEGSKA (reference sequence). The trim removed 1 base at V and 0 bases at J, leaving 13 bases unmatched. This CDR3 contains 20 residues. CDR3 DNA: TGCAGTGCTAGAGCACCCTTGTGGGACAGGGGGCCATACTCTGGAAACACCATATATTTT. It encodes CSARAPLWDRGPYSGNTIYF.

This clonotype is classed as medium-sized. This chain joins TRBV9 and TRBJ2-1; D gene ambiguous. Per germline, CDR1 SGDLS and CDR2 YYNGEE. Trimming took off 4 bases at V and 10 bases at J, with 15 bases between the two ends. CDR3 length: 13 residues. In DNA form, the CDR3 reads TGTGCCAGCAGCCTCAGTGACCACGCCGAGCAGTTCTTC. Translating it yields CASSLSDHAEQFF.

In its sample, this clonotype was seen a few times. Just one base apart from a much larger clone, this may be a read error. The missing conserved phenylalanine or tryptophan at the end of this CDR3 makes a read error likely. The CDR3 DNA sequence: TGTGCCAGCAGCTTAAATAATGGCGGGTGGGCAGAGACCCAGTACTGC. It yields the protein CASSLNNGGWAETQYC. The rearrangement uses TRBV7-6 and TRBJ2-5; D is possibly TRBD2 (5 bases). The CDR3 length is 16 residues. Germline V gene sequence: CDR1 SGHVS, CDR2 FNYEAQ. The ends were cut back, 2 bases at V and 4 bases at J, with 17 bases in the middle.

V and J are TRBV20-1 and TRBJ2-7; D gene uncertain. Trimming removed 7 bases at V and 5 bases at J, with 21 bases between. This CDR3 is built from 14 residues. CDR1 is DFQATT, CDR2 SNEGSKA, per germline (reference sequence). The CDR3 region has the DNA TGCAGTGTCCTGTCCGGTAGTGCCCTCAACGAGCAGTACTTC. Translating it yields CSVLSGSALNEQYF.

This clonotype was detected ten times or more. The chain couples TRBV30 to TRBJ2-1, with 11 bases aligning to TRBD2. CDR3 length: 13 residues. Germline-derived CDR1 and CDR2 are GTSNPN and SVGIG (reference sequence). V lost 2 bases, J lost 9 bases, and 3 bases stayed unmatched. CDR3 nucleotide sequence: TGTGCCTGGAGTTTAGCGGGAGGGACTGAGCAGTTCTTC. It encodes CAWSLAGGTEQFF. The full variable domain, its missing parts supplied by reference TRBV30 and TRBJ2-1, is SQTIHQWPATLVQPVGSPLSLECTVEGTSNPNLYWYRQAAGRGLQLLFYSVGIGQISSEVPQNLSASRPQDRQFILSSKKLLLSDSGFYLCAWSLAGGTEQFFGPGTRLTVL.

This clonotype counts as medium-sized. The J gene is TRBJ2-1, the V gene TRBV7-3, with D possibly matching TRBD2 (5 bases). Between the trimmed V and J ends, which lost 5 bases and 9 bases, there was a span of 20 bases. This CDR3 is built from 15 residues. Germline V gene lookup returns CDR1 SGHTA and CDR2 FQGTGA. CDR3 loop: CASSPTRDKGGEQFF. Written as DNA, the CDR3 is TGTGCCAGCAGCCCCACTAGAGACAAAGGCGGTGAGCAGTTCTTC.

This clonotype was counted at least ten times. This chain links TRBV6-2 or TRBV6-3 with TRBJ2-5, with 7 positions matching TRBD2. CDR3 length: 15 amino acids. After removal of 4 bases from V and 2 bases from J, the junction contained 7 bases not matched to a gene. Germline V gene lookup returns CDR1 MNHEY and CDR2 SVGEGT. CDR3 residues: CASSSEGGKQETQYF. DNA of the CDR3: TGTGCCAGCAGTTCCGAGGGAGGGAAACAAGAGACCCAGTACTTC.

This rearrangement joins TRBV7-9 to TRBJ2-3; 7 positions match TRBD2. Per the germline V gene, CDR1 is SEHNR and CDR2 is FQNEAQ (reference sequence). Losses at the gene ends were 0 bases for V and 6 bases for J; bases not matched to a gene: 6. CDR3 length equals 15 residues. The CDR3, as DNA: TGTGCCAGCAGCTTAGCGCCAGCGGGGCGGGATACGCAGTATTTT. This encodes CASSLAPAGRDTQYF.

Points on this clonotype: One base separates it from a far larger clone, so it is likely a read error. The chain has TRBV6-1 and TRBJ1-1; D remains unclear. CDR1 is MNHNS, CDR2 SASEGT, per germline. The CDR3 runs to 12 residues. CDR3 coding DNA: TGTGCCAGCAGTATCTCGAACACTGGAGCTTTCTTT. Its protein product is CASSISNTGAFF.

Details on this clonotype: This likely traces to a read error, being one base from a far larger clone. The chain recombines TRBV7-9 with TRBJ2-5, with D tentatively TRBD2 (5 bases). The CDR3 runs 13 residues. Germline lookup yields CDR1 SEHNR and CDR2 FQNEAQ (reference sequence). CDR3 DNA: TGTGCCAGCAGCATTAGAATCTGGGAGACCAAGTACTTC. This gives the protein CASSIRIWETKYF.

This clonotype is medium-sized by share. This CDR3 reads CATSDPDSAIRNNEQFF. The CDR3 DNA reads TGTGCCACCAGTGACCCAGATAGCGCGATTAGGAACAATGAGCAGTTCTTC. The rearrangement links TRBV24-1 to TRBJ2-1; TRBD2 might be the D (5 bases). Germline lookup yields CDR1 KGHDR and CDR2 SFDVKD. The CDR3 runs 17 residues. Between the trimmed V and J ends, which lost 4 bases and 5 bases, there was a span of 20 bases.

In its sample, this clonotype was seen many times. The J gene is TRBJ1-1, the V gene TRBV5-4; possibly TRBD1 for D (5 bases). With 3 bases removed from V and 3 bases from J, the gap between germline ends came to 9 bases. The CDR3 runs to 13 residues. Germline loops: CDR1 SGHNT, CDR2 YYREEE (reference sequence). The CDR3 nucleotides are TGTGCCAGCAGCTGGCAGGGAGACACTGAAGCTTTCTTT. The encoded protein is CASSWQGDTEAFF.

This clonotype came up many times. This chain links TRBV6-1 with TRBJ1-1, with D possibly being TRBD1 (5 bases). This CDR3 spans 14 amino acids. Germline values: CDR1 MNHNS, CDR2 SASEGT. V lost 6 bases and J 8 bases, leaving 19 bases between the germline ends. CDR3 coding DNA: TGTGCCAGCAGACCTCTAAGGGGTGATGGGGAAGCTTTCTTT. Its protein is CASRPLRGDGEAFF.

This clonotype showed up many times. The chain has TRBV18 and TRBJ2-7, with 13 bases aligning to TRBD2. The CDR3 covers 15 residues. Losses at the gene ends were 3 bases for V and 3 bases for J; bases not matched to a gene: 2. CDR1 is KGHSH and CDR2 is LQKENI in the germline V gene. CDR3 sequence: CASSPRTSGSYEQYF. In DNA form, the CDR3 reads TGTGCCAGCTCACCGCGGACTAGCGGGAGCTACGAGCAGTACTTC.

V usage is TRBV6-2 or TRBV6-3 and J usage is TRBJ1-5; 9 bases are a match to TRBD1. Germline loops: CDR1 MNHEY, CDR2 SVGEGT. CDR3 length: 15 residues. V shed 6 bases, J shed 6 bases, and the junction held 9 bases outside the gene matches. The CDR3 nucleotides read TGTGCCAGCAGGGGGACAGGGTTCGTGGGTCAGCCCCAGCATTTT. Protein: CASRGTGFVGQPQHF.

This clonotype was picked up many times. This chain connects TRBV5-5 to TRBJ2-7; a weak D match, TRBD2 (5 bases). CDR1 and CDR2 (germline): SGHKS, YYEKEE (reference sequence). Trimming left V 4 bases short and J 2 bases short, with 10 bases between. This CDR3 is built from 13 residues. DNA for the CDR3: TGTGCCAGCAGCCCGGACTGGGCCTACGAGCAGTACTTC. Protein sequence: CASSPDWAYEQYF.

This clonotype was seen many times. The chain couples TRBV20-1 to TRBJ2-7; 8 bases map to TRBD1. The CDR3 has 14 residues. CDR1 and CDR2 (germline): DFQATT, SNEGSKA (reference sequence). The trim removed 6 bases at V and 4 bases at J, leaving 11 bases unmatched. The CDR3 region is CSAPIGQGLYEQYF. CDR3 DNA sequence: TGCAGTGCCCCGATAGGACAGGGACTTTACGAGCAGTACTTC.

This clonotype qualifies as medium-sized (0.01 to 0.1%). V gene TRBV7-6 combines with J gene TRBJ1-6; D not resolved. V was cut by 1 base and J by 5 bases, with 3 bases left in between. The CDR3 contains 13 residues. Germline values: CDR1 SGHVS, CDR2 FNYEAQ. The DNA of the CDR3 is TGTGCCAGCAGCTTAGGGCATAATTCACCCCTCCACTTT. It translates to CASSLGHNSPLHF.

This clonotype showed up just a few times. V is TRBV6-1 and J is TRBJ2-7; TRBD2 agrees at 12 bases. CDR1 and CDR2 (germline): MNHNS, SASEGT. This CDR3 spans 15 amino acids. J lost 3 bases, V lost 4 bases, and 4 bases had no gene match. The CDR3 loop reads CASSAGLAGNYEQYF. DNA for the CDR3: TGTGCCAGCAGTGCTGGACTAGCGGGGAACTACGAGCAGTACTTC.

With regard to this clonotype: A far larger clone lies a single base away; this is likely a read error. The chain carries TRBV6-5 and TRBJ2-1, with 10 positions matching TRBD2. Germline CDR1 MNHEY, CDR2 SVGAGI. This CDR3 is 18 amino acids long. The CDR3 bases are TGTGCCAGCAGTTTCCCCCCTCCTAGCGGGAGTTGGGACAATGAGAAGTTCTTC. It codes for CASSFPPPSGSWDNEKFF.

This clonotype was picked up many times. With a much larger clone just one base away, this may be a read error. Here the CDR3 DNA reads TGTGCCAGCAGCCTGGGACTAGAGGGAATTGATACGCAGTATTTT. Translating it yields CASSLGLEGIDTQYF. The genes are TRBV11-3 and TRBJ2-3; TRBD2 matches at 8 bases. CDR3 length: 15 residues. Trimming at V came to 5 bases and at J to 6 bases, leaving 10 bases not matched to a gene. The germline CDR1 and CDR2 sequences are SGHNT and YENEEA.

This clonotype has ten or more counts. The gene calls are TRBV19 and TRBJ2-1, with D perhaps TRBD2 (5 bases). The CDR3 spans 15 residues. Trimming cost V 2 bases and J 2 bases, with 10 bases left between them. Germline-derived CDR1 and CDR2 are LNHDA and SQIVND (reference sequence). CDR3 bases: TGTGCCAGTAGTATAATGGTCGGGGCCTACAATGAGCAGTTCTTC. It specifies CASSIMVGAYNEQFF.

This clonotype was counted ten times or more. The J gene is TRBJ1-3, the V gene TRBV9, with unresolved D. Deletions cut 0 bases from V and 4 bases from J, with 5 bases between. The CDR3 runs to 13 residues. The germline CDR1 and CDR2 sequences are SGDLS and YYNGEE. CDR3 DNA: TGTGCCAGCAGCGTAGGGTACGGAAACACCATATATTTT. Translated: CASSVGYGNTIYF.

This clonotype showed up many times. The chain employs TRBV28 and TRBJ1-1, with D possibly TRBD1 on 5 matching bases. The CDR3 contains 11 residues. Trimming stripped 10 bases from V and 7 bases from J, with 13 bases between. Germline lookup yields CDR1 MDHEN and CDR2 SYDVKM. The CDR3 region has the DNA TGTGCCACTATGGGGGGGGATGAAGCTTTCTTT. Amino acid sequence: CATMGGDEAFF.

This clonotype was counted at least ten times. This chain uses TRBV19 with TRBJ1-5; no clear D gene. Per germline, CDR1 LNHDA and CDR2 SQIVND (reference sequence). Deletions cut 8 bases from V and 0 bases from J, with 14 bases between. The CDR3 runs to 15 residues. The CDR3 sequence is CASGLQRVSNQPQHF. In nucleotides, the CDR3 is TGTGCCAGTGGTCTCCAAAGGGTTAGCAATCAGCCCCAGCATTTT.